The clone carrying this T cell receptor (beta chain) was seen more than once but under ten times. Its antigen is unidentified. The source of the sample is a study of T cells in Graves' hyperthyroidism and ophthalmopathy. Whole-study findings and limits: The model made its ophthalmopathy prediction, and onset followed a median approximately 6 months later.

It was RNA transcripts that yielded the amplified TCR beta CDR3 regions. RT-PCR in the first round (using the HTBI primer set) targeted the TCR CDR3. One entry per CDR3 protein, called by TCRdb with MiXCR from the multiplex PCR reads. In the table there are roughly 420,000 distinct CDR3 sequences, 12% to 15% of which are singletons. When ophthalmopathy did not progress within 18 months, Graves' hyperthyroidism was considered stable. The CDR3 has 15 amino acids. Germline CDR1 and CDR2: DFQATT and SNEGSKA (reference sequence). The junction had 15 bases not matched to a gene; V was cut back by 7 bases and J by 12 bases.

Sequencing input: blood. The source of this sequence is a woman in her late teens or twenties with Graves' hyperthyroidism. This sequence joins TRBV20-1 and TRBJ2-1; 13 positions agree with TRBD2. The CDR3 sequence is CSGSGGGLAGDWQFF. CDR3 nucleotide sequence: TGCAGTGGGTCCGGGGGTGGACTAGCGGGAGACTGGCAGTTCTTC.